The T cell receptor (beta chain) under discussion was sequenced for a study of blood T cell repertoires in COVID-19. For the study at large: PBMCs, B-cell-depleted T cells, or T cells provided the cDNA or gDNA that made up the material.

Authors' data handling: Amplification with reference gene primers provided the estimates of nucleated cell counts. TCRdb's table, derived via immunoSEQ multiplex PCR, lists solely in-frame clones and lacks some. From that table come the V and J calls and clone size; the DNA was used to work out D and trimming. The sample lists around 200,000 clones, around 85% occurring once. The CDR3 length is 15 residues. With V trimmed by 3 bases and J by 7 bases, 8 bases remained unmatched. Germline CDR1 reads SGDLS; CDR2 reads YYNGEE. The chain combines TRBV9 with TRBJ1-5; 9 bases map to TRBD1. Sequenced: peripheral blood. This clonotype was obtained from a woman aged 50 to 60 with acute or convalescent COVID-19. CDR3 residues: CASSGGTGRGQPQHF. CDR3 coding DNA: TGTGCCAGCAGCGGGGGGACAGGGCGCGGCCAGCCCCAGCATTTT.